These 4 T cell receptor beta chains were all obtained from the same sample, sequenced in a study of memory CD4+ T cells and cytomegalovirus serostatus. Single viable CD3+CD4+CD8-CD45RO+ cells were sorted as the memory CD4+ T cells. Produced via immunoSEQ multiplex PCR; TCRdb's table is partial and in-frame only. The sample lists 40,000 to 50,000 clones, over 65% occurring once. The sample consisted of memory CD4+ T cells from blood. The receptors shown here come from an adult in good health and CMV-seronegative.

The chain links TRBV27 to TRBJ1-5; D is uncertain. The V end was cut by 2 bases, the J end by 7 bases, with 12 bases between. From germline, CDR1 is MNHEY and CDR2 SMNVEV (reference sequence). This CDR3 has 14 residues. The CDR3 region is CASSLREFWQPQHF. The CDR3 DNA reads TGTGCCAGCAGTTTAAGGGAATTTTGGCAGCCCCAGCATTTT.

This clone has just one count. V is TRBV29-1 and J is TRBJ2-5, with TRBD2 matching over 12 bases. V gave up 4 bases and J gave up 2 bases; unmatched junction bases: 8. This CDR3 is built from 16 residues. Per the germline V gene, CDR1 is SQVTM and CDR2 is ANQGSEA. The CDR3 region has the DNA TGCAGCGTTGGCAGGACTAGCGGGAAACGTCAAGAGACCCAGTACTTC. This codes for CSVGRTSGKRQETQYF.

The chain has TRBV28 and TRBJ1-1, with 8 nucleotides matching TRBD1. There are 15 residues in the CDR3. V lost 2 bases and J lost 1; bases outside the gene matches: 3. Germline CDR1 reads MDHEN; CDR2 reads SYDVKM. The CDR3 nucleotides read TGTGCCAGCAGTTTAGGCGGACAGGGGAACACTGAAGCTTTCTTT. It codes for CASSLGGQGNTEAFF. The complete variable domain, with remaining parts taken from reference TRBV28 and TRBJ1-1, reads DVKVTQSSRYLVKRTGEKVFLECVQDMDHENMFWYRQDPGLGLRLIYFSYDVKMKEKGDIPEGYSVSREKKERFSLILESASTNQTSMYLCASSLGGQGNTEAFFGQGTRLTVV.

The V and J genes are TRBV4-2 and TRBJ2-5, with D maybe TRBD1 (5 bases). There are 15 residues in the CDR3. The germline gives CDR1 LGHNA, CDR2 YNFKEQ. Trimming took 1 base from V and 4 from J, leaving 13 bases between them. CDR3 amino acids: CASSQGPGSTETQYF. The CDR3 coding sequence is TGTGCCAGCAGCCAAGGGCCAGGGTCAACAGAGACCCAGTACTTC.